This T cell receptor beta chain stems from a study of cytotoxic CD8 clonotypes in ibrutinib-treated CLL. Broader study findings: Once treatment began, public clonotypes, which were uncommon, contracted or stayed stable. Sampling times (in sustained-remission versus progressing patients) were not the same.

Germline V CDR1 and CDR2: SGHNT, YENEEA. The CDR3 is 13 amino acids. With regard to this clone: Its antigen is as yet unknown. The junction shows a germline mismatch at one end, possibly a read error.

Repertoires were generated with immunoSEQ multiplex PCR, while TCRdb's copy carries only in-frame clones and drops some. The sample lists about 97,000 clones, about 78% occurring once. The TCR sequence derives from a human donor with chronic lymphocytic leukemia. V is TRBV11-3 and J is TRBJ2-7, with D tentatively TRBD2 (6 bases). The specimen comprised PBMCs, sampled after 12 months of ibrutinib treatment. CDR3 amino acids: CASSLDSRGEQYF. The CDR3 region has the DNA TGTGCCAGCAGCCTAGACAGCCGGGGGGAGCAGTACTTC.